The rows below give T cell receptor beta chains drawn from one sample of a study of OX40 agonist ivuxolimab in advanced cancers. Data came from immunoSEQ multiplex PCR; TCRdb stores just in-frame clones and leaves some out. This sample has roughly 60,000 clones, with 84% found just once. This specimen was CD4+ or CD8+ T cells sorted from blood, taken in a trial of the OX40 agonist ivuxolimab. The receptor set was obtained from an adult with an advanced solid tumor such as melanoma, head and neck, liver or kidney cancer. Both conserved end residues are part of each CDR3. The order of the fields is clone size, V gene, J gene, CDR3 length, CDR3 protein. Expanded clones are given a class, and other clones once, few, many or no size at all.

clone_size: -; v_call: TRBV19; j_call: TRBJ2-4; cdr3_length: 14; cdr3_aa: CASSSTGAKNIQYF
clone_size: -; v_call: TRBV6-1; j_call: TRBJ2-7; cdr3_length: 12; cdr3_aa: CASSELTYEQYF
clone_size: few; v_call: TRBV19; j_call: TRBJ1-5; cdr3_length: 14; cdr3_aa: CASRQVYSNQPQHF
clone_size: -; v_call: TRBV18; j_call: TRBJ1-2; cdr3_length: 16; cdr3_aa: CASSPFGTGGTYGYTF
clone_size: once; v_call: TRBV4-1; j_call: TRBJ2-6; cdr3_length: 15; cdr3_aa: CASSIRDSGANVLTF
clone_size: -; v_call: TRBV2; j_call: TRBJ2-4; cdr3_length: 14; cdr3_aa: CASRPQGDGNIQYF
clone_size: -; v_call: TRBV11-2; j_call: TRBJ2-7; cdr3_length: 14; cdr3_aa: CASSLAQGPYEQYF
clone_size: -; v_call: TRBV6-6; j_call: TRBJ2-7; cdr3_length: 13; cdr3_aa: CASRKADTYEQYF
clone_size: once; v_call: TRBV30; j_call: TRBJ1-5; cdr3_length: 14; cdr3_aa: CAWSPGQSNQPQHF
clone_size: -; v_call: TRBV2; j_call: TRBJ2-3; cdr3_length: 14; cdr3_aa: CASSAAGYTDTQYF
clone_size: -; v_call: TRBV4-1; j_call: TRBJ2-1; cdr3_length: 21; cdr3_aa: CASSQDPLRGRRISAYNEQFF
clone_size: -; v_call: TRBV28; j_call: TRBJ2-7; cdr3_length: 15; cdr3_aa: CASSLEGTGHYEQYF
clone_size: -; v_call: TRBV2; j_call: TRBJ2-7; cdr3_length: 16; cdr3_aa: CASGRTSLQNSYEQYF
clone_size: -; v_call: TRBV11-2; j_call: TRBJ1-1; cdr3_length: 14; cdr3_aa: CASSEAGGNTEAFF
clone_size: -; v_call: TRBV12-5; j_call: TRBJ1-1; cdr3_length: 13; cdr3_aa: CASGLSGSGEAFF
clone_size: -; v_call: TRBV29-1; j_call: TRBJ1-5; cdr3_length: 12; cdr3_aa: CSVRDSNQPQHF
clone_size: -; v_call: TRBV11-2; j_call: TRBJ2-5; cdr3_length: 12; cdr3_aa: CASSLDQRTQYF
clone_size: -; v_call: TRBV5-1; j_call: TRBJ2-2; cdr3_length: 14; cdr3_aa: CASSLSGNTGELFF
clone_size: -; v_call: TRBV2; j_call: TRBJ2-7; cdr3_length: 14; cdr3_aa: CASSRTGETYEQYF
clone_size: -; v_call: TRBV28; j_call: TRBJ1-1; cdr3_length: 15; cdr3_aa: CAITSLGGGLTEAFF
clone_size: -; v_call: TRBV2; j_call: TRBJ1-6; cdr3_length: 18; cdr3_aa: CASSWEPRDPSYNSPLHF
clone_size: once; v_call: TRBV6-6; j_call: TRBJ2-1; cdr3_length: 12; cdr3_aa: CASRSAGNEQFF
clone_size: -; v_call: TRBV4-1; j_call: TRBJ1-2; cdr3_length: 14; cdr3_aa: CASSHEGRNYGYTF
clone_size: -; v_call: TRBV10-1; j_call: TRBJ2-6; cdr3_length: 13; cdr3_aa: CASSDPGANVLTF
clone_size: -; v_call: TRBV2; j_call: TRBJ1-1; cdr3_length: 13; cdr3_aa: CASSEYVVGEAFF
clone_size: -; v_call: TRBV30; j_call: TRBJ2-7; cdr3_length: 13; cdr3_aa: CAWGVAGFHEQYF
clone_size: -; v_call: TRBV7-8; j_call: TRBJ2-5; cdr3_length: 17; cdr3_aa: CASSLVGQGAVQETQYF
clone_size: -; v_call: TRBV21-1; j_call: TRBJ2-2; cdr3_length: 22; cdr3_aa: CASSKVSAWTGGEGAYTGELFF
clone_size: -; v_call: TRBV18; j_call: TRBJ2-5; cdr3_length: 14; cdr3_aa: CASSPPSVQETQYF
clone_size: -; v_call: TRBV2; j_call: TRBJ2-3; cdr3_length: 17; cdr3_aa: CASRKTGLAGGPDTQYF
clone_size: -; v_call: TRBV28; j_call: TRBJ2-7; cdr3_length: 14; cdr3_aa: CASSSSAGHYEQYF
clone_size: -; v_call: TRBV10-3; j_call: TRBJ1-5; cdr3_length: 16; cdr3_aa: CAISESGVTGNQPQHF
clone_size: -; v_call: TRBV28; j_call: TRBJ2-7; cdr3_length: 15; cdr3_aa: CASSTPGTGQDEQYF
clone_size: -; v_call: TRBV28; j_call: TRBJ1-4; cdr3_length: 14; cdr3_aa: CASSLGTINEKLFF
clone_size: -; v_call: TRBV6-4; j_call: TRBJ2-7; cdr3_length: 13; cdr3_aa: CARKGWGPYEQYF
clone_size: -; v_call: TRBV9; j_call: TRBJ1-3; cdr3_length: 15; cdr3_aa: CASSVGPGSGNTIYF
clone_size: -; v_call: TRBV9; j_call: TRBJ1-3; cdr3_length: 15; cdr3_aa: CASSDTGTSGNTIYF
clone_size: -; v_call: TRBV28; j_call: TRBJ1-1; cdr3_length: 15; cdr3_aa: CASSLGAGMNTEAFF
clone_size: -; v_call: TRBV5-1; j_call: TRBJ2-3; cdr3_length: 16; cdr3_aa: CASSYQTSGRGDTQYF
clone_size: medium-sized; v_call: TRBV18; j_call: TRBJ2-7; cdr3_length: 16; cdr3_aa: CASSPPSGQGFYEQYF
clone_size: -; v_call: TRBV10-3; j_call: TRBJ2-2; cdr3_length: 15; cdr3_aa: CAISDRDRGSGELFF
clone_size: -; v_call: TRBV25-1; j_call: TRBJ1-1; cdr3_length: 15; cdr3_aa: CASSDPGRRDTEAFF
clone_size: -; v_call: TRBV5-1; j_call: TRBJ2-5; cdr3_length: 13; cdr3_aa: CASNEGQGETQYF
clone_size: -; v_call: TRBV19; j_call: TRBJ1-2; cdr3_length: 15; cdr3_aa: CASSLGQGAVYGYTF
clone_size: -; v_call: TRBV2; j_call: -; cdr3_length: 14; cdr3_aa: CASSEAGGAYEQYF
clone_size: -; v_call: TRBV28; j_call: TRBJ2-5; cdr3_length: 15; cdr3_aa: CASRGRTGLRETQYF
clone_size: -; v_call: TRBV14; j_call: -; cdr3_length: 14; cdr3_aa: CASSHLSLGGEQYF
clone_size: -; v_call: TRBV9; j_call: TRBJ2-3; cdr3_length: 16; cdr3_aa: CASSVELAGGTDTQYF
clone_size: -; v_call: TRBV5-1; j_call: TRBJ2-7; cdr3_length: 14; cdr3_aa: CASSFTGGSYEQYF
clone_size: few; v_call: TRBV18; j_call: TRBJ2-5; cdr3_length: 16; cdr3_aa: CASSPWTSGTQETQYF
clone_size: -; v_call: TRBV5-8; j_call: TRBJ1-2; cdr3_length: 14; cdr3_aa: CASSIPRTVYGYTF
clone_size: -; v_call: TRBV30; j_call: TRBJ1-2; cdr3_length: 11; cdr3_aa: CAESEGAGYTF
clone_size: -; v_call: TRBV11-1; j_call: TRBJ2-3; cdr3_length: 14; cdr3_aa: CASSLTGSTDTQYF
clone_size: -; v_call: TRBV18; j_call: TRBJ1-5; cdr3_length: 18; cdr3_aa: CASSPSGTGAHSNQPQHF
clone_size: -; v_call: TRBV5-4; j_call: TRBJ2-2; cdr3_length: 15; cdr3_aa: CASSPGGMNTGELFF